This T cell receptor beta chain is drawn from a study of T cells in localized non-small cell lung cancer. Study-wide points: The study detected a median around 57 of the top 100 tumor clones in adjacent lung. There was an association of higher blood T cell density with longer overall survival. Uninvolved adjacent lung showed the highest T cell clonality, exceeding tumor.

The CDR3 runs 14 residues. CDR1 and CDR2 (germline): LGHNA, YNFKEQ. Trimming left V 0 bases short and J 6 bases short, with 8 bases between. Of note for this clone: Its antigen is unidentified.

This table comes from immunoSEQ multiplex PCR, and its TCRdb copy is limited to in-frame clones, with some not included. The sample holds around 83,000 clones, roughly 80% seen once. V gene TRBV4-2 combines with J gene TRBJ1-4; D gene ambiguous. The sample in question was PBMCs, obtained before any cancer treatment. The source of this sequence is a man aged 40 to 70 with stage II squamous cell lung carcinoma. DNA of the CDR3: TGTGCCAGCAGCCAAGACGGCGGAGATGAAAAACTGTTTTTT. Translating gives CASSQDGGDEKLFF.